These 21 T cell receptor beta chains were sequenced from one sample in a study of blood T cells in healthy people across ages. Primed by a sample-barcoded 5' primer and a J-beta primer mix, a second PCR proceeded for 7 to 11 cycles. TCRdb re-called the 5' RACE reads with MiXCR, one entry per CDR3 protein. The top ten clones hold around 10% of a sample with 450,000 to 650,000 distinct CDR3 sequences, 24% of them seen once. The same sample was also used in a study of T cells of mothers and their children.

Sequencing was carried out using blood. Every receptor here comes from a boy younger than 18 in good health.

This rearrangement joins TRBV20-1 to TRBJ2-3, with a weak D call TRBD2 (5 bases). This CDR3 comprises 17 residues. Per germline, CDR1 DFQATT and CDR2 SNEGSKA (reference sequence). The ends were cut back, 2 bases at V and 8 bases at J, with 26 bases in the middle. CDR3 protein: CSARRSAAKRDGGTQYF. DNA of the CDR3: TGCAGTGCTAGACGATCCGCAGCAAAGAGGGATGGCGGTACGCAGTATTTT.

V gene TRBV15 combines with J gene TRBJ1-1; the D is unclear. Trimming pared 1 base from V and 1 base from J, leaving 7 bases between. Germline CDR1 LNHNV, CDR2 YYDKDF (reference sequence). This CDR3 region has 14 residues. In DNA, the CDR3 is TGTGCCACCAGCAGAGTGTCCCCGAACACTGAAGCTTTCTTT. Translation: CATSRVSPNTEAFF.

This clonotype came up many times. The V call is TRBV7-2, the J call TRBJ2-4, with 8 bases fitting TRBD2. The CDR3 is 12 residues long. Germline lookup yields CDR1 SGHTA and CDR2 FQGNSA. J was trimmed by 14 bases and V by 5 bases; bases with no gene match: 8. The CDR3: CASSPYGGEEYF. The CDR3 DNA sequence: TGTGCCAGCAGCCCCTACGGGGGGGAAGAGTACTTC.

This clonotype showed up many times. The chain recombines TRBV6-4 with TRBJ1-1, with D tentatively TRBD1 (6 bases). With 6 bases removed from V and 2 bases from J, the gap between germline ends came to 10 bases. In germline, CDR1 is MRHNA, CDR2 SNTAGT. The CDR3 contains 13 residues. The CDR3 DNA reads TGTGCCAGCAGCGCCGGGACAAACACTGAAGCTTTCTTT. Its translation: CASSAGTNTEAFF.

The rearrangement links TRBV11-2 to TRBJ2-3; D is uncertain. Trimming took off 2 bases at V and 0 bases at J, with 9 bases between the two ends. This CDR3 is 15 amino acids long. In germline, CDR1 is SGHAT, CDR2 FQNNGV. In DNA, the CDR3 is TGTGCCAGCAGCTTAAGGAGCTGCAGCACAGATACGCAGTATTTT. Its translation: CASSLRSCSTDTQYF.

Here the CDR3 reads CSAKGRASGRRSYNEQFF. The CDR3, as DNA: TGCAGTGCCAAAGGGCGGGCTAGCGGGAGGAGGTCCTACAATGAGCAGTTCTTC. The chain uses TRBV20-1 and TRBJ2-1; 11 bases map to TRBD2. Germline V CDR1 and CDR2: DFQATT, SNEGSKA (reference sequence). This CDR3 is 18 amino acids long. With V trimmed by 6 bases and J by 1 base, 14 bases remained unmatched.

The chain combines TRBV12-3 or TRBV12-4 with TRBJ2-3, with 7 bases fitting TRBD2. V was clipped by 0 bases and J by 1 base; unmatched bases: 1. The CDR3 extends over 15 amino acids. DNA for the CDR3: TGTGCCAGCAGTTTAGCCCGGGGGGGCACAGATACGCAGTATTTT. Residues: CASSLARGGTDTQYF.

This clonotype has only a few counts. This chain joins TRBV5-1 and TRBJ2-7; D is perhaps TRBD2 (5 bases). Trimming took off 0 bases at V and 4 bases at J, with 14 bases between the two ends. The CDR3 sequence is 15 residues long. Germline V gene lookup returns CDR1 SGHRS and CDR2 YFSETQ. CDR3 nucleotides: TGCGCCAGCAGCTTGGAGCCGGGGTCCGGGTACGAGCAGTACTTC. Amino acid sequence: CASSLEPGSGYEQYF.

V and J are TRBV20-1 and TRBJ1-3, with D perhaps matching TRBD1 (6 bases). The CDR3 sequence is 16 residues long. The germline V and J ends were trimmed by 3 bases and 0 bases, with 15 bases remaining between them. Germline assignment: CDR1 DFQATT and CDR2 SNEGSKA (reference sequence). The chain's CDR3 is CSASWGQGSSGNTIYF. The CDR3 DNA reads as TGCAGTGCTAGTTGGGGTCAGGGGAGCTCTGGAAACACCATATATTTT.

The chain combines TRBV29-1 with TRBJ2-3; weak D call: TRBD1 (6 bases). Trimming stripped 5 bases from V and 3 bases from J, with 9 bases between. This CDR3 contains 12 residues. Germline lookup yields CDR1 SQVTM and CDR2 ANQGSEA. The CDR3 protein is CSVYQGTDTQYF. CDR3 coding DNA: TGCAGCGTTTATCAGGGGACAGATACGCAGTATTTT.

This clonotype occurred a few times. This chain's CDR3 is CASSSRGLYYEQYF. The CDR3 DNA sequence: TGTGCCAGCAGCTCCAGGGGACTGTACTACGAGCAGTACTTC. J is TRBJ2-7 and V is TRBV7-8; D could derive from TRBD1 or TRBD2 (6 bases each). CDR1 and CDR2 from the germline V gene are SGHVS and FQNEAQ. The V and J ends lost 4 bases and 3 bases respectively, with 13 bases between them. The CDR3 is made up of 14 amino acids. The variable domain in full, completed from reference TRBV7-8 and TRBJ2-7, reads GAGVSQSPRYKVAKRGQDVALRCDPISGHVSLFWYQQALGQGPEFLTYFQNEAQLDKSGLPSDRFFAERPEGSVSTLKIQRTQQEDSAVYLCASSSRGLYYEQYFGPGTRLTVT.

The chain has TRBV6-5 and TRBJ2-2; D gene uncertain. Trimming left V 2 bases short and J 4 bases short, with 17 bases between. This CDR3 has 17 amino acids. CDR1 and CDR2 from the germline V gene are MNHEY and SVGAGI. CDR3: CASSYGPGPPLTGELFF. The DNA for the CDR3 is TGTGCCAGCAGTTACGGCCCTGGGCCCCCCCTCACCGGGGAGCTGTTTTTT.

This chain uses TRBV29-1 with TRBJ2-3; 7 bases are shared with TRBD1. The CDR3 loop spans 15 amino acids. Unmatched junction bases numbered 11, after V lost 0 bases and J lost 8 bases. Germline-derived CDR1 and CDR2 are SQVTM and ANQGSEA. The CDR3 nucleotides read TGCAGCGTTGAAGATCGCGGACAGGATTGGGTTACGCAGTATTTT. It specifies CSVEDRGQDWVTQYF.

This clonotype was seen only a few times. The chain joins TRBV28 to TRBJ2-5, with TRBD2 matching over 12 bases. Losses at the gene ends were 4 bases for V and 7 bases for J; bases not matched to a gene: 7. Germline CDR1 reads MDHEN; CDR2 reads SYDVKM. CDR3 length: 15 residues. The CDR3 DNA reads TGTGCCAGCAGTTGGACTAGCGGGGTACTTTGGACCCAGTACTTC. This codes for CASSWTSGVLWTQYF. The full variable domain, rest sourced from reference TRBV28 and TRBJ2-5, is DVKVTQSSRYLVKRTGEKVFLECVQDMDHENMFWYRQDPGLGLRLIYFSYDVKMKEKGDIPEGYSVSREKKERFSLILESASTNQTSMYLCASSWTSGVLWTQYFGPGTRLLVL.

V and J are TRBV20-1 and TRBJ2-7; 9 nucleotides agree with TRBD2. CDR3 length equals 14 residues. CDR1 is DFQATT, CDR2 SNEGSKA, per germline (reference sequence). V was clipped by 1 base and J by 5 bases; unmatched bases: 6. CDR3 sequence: CSARASGRSHEQYF. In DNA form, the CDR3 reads TGCAGTGCTAGAGCGAGCGGGAGGTCCCACGAGCAGTACTTC.

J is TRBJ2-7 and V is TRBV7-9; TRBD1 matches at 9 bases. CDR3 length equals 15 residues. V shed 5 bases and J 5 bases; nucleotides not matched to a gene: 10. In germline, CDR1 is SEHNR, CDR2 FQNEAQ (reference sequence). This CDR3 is CASSVPGQGSDEQYF. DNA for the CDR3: TGTGCCAGCAGCGTCCCGGGACAGGGTTCGGACGAGCAGTACTTC.

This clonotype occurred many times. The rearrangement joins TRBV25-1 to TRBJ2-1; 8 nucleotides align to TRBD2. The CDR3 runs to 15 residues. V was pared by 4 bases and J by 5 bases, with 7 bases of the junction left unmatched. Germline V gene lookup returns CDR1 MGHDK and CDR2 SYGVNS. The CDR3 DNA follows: TGTGCCAGCAGTGGGCTAGCGGGTCCCCACAATGAGCAGTTCTTC. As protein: CASSGLAGPHNEQFF.

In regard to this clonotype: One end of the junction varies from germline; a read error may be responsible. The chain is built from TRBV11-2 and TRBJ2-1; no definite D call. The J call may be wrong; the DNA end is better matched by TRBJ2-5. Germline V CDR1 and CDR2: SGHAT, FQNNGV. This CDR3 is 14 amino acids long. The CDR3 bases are TGTGCCAGCAACTTAGACACGGAGCAAGAGACCCAGTACTTC. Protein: CASNLDTEQETQYF.

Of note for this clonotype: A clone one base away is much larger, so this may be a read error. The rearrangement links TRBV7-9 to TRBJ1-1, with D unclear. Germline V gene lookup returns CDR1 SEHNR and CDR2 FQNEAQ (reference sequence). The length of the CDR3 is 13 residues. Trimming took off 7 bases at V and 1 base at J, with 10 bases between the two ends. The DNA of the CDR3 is TGTGCCAGCAACTGGGCAACGAACACTGAAGCTTTCTTT. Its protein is CASNWATNTEAFF.

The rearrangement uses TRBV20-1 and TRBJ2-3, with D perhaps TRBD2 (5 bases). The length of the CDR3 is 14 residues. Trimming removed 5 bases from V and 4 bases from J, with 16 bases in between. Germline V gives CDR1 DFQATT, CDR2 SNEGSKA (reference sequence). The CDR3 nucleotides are TGCAGTGCTGAGACGGGCGGGTCTCCAGATACGCAGTATTTT. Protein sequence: CSAETGGSPDTQYF.

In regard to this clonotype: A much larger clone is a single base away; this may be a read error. The DNA of the CDR3 is TGTGCCAGCAGCTTGGCCGGTGGGGCCGTGGCCGGGGGGCTGTTTTTT. Protein: CASSLAGGAVAGGLFF. The chain links TRBV5-5 to TRBJ2-2; TRBD2 is a possible D gene (6 bases). Germline V lookup: CDR1 SGHKS, CDR2 YYEKEE (reference sequence). The CDR3 consists of 16 residues.